The sequence of this T cell receptor beta chain was determined in a study of prognosis after radiotherapy for stage I lung cancer. Study in general: Ages of the approximately 12 men and five or six women ranged about 50 to 95 years, median about 70.

General study points: Gene usage of TRBV and TRBJ reportedly differed between patients with and without metastases. The study found that unique TCR clone counts fell after stereotactic body radiation therapy, median about 10,000 versus 6,900.

This clonotype showed up many times. Its antigen is currently unknown. Researchers used two-round multiplex PCR to amplify TCR beta CDR3 starting from genomic DNA. The authors ran first-round PCR with primers specific to each TRBV and TRBJ gene. Using its own MiXCR run on the multiplex PCR reads, TCRdb lists one record per CDR3 protein. Counted here are about 18,000 distinct CDR3 sequences, 44% occurring once; the ten biggest clones make up about 39%. This CDR3 comprises 14 residues. Looked up from germline, CDR1 is MNHEY and CDR2 is SMNVEV (reference sequence). The germline V and J ends were trimmed by 3 bases and 5 bases, with 13 bases remaining between them.

The rearrangement joins TRBV27 to TRBJ2-5, with D perhaps being TRBD1 or TRBD2 (6 bases each). This TCR came from a donor over 45 with non-small cell lung cancer. This material consisted of PBMCs, taken before or after stereotactic body radiation therapy (not recorded which). The CDR3 sequence is CASSFDGGRETQYF. In nucleotides, the CDR3 is TGTGCCAGCAGTTTTGATGGGGGGCGCGAGACCCAGTACTTC.